Each of the 19 T cell receptor beta chains below was sequenced from the same sample in a study of cytomegalovirus exposure and HLA in healthy donors (dated by TCRdb to about 2017). Libraries were prepared through the immunoSEQ multiplex PCR assay. Drawn from immuneACCESS, this table holds only the in-frame rearrangements with V and J called that TCRdb kept. Clones are partly lost; checked studies trace under half to an unresolved V gene and leave the rest unexplained. This sample lists 55,000 to 70,000 clones; roughly 94% were detected once. Clones ranked in the top ten supply around 2% of the sample. Sample: PBMCs. The receptor source for this set is a man in his late teens or twenties in good health and CMV-seronegative.

V gene TRBV10-1 combines with J gene TRBJ2-3; 10 bases agree with TRBD2. Germline CDR1 reads WNHNN; CDR2 reads SYGVQD (reference sequence). With V trimmed by 5 bases and J by 0 bases, 11 bases remained unmatched. CDR3 length equals 18 residues. CDR3 sequence (DNA): TGCGCCAGCAGTTCTAGCGGGAGAAGCGGGGGAAGCACAGATACGCAGTATTTT. It is translated as CASSSSGRSGGSTDTQYF.

J is TRBJ1-2 and V is TRBV28, with D possibly TRBD1 on 6 matching bases. The CDR3 extends over 11 amino acids. Germline V gene data show CDR1 as MDHEN and CDR2 as SYDVKM. V lost 10 bases and J 5 bases, leaving 11 bases between the germline ends. This chain's CDR3 is CATGQNYGYTF. The CDR3 DNA reads as TGTGCCACAGGACAGAATTATGGCTACACCTTC.

This clone has only one observation. The CDR3 nucleotides read TGTGCCAGCAGCAAAGGGGGGACAGGCGGAGAGACCCAGTACTTC. It translates to CASSKGGTGGETQYF. The rearrangement uses TRBV21-1 and TRBJ2-5; TRBD1, the table's D call, lacks a check against the DNA. TRBV21-1 is listed as a pseudogene. This CDR3 is 15 amino acids long.

The rearrangement links TRBV30 to TRBJ2-1, with TRBD2 matching over 10 bases. Per germline, CDR1 GTSNPN and CDR2 SVGIG (reference sequence). This CDR3 is built from 17 residues. V shed 3 bases and J 6 bases; nucleotides not matched to a gene: 14. The CDR3 DNA sequence: TGTGCCTGGAGCGGGGCCCTGACTAGCGGGCCAGGCAATGAGCAGTTCTTC. Amino acids: CAWSGALTSGPGNEQFF.

The V and J genes are TRBV13 and TRBJ2-1; 14 positions agree with TRBD2. The CDR3 sequence is 15 residues long. The V and J ends lost 6 bases and 5 bases, in that order; junction bases with no gene match: 3. CDR1 is PRHDT, CDR2 FYEKMQ, per germline (reference sequence). CDR3 DNA: TGTGCCAGCAGGGAGGGACTAGCGGGGGACAATGAGCAGTTCTTC. Its translation is CASREGLAGDNEQFF.

Only one count was recorded for this clone. The chain employs TRBV2 and TRBJ2-7, with 12 bases identical to TRBD1. The CDR3 is 13 residues long. The germline gives CDR1 SNHLY, CDR2 FYNNEI. The J segment lost 5 bases and the V segment lost 9 bases, leaving 5 bases of the junction unmatched. The CDR3 DNA is TGTGCCAGGGGGACAGGGGGCTTTCACGAGCAGTACTTC. It is translated as CARGTGGFHEQYF.

This CDR3 is CASSLTGPEQYF. As DNA, the CDR3 is TGTGCCAGCAGTCTCACGGGTCCCGAGCAGTACTTC. V gene TRBV28 combines with J gene TRBJ2-7; D is ambiguous. Germline CDR1 MDHEN, CDR2 SYDVKM. Trimming removed 5 bases at V and 6 bases at J, with 11 bases between. This CDR3 contains 12 residues.

This clone was recorded only once. J is TRBJ1-5 and V is TRBV10-3, with 8 bases matching TRBD1. The CDR3 consists of 16 residues. J gave up 6 bases and V 3 bases, and 10 bases lay outside the gene matches. CDR1 and CDR2 from the germline V gene are ENHRY and SYGVKD. The CDR3 DNA sequence: TGTGCCATCAGTGACCCAAACGGACAGGGCAGTCAGCCCCAGCATTTT. It translates to CAISDPNGQGSQPQHF.

The chain joins TRBV5-1 to TRBJ2-3, with D possibly matching TRBD1 (6 bases). V was cut by 4 bases and J by 2 bases, with 8 bases left in between. The CDR3 length is 13 residues. The germline gives CDR1 SGHRS, CDR2 YFSETQ. In DNA, the CDR3 is TGCGCCAGCAGCCGGACAGACACAGATACGCAGTATTTT. Amino acid sequence: CASSRTDTDTQYF.

The chain uses TRBV19 and TRBJ2-7, with 7 positions matching TRBD2. The CDR3 consists of 15 residues. Germline V gene sequence: CDR1 LNHDA, CDR2 SQIVND (reference sequence). The V segment lost 3 bases and the J segment 5 bases; nucleotides outside the gene matches: 10. The CDR3 DNA follows: TGTGCCAGTAGTATCCTTGGGGCGGGAGACCACGAGCAGTACTTC. Its translation is CASSILGAGDHEQYF.

This chain uses TRBV5-1 with TRBJ2-7, with a tentative D call TRBD2 (6 bases). Germline loops: CDR1 SGHRS, CDR2 YFSETQ. The V and J ends lost 0 bases and 5 bases respectively, with 15 bases between them. The length of the CDR3 is 15 residues. For the CDR3, the DNA is TGCGCCAGCAGCTTGGGGAATAGCGGCTTGGACGAGCAGTACTTC. Translation: CASSLGNSGLDEQYF.

This chain links TRBV5-1 with TRBJ1-5; 7 nucleotides line up with TRBD1. The trim removed 4 bases at V and 2 bases at J, leaving 6 bases unmatched. The germline V gene encodes CDR1 SGHRS and CDR2 YFSETQ. The CDR3 consists of 15 residues. The CDR3 DNA sequence: TGCGCCAGCAGCGAGACAGGGTCGGGCAATCAGCCCCAGCATTTT. Its translation is CASSETGSGNQPQHF.

DNA of the CDR3: TGTGCCAGCAGTTCCAAAACTAGTAGTATCTACGAGCAGTACTTC. This translates into CASSSKTSSIYEQYF. The V and J genes are TRBV28 and TRBJ2-7; the D gene is possibly TRBD2 (5 bases). Germline CDR1 and CDR2: MDHEN and SYDVKM. Deletions cut 4 bases from V and 3 bases from J, with 16 bases between. This CDR3 contains 15 residues.

V usage is TRBV18 and J usage is TRBJ2-5; D gene uncertain. The CDR3 totals 13 residues. Trimming pared 4 bases from V and 1 base from J, leaving 7 bases between. Germline values: CDR1 KGHSH, CDR2 LQKENI. CDR3 in DNA: TGTGCCAGCTCACTACTACCCCAAGAGACCCAGTACTTC. This gives the protein CASSLLPQETQYF.

This clone appeared a single time. The genes are TRBV7-2 and TRBJ1-3; 8 bases match TRBD1. CDR1 and CDR2 from the germline V gene are SGHTA and FQGNSA. This CDR3 contains 15 residues. The V segment lost 2 bases and the J segment 8 bases; nucleotides outside the gene matches: 8. The CDR3 bases are TGTGCCAGCAGCTTATTCAGTACAGGGGGGGACACCATATATTTT. This codes for CASSLFSTGGDTIYF.

The gene calls are TRBV19 and TRBJ2-1, with 9 nucleotides matching TRBD2. Germline V gene data show CDR1 as LNHDA and CDR2 as SQIVND (reference sequence). J lost 7 bases, V lost 4 bases, and 8 bases had no gene match. The CDR3 totals 15 residues. CDR3 in amino acids: CASSTLAGQGNEQFF. In nucleotides, the CDR3 is TGTGCCAGTAGTACGCTAGCGGGGCAAGGGAATGAGCAGTTCTTC.

This clone has just a few counts. The V call is TRBV2, the J call TRBJ1-5; 8 bases map to TRBD1. CDR1 is SNHLY and CDR2 is FYNNEI in the germline V gene. The CDR3 has 15 amino acids. The V segment lost 2 bases and the J segment 2 bases; nucleotides outside the gene matches: 2. Here the CDR3 reads CASSEQGAGNQPQHF. CDR3 sequence (DNA): TGTGCCAGCAGTGAACAGGGGGCCGGCAATCAGCCCCAGCATTTT.

J is TRBJ1-1 and V is TRBV6-6, with D maybe TRBD1 (6 bases). Germline-derived CDR1 and CDR2 are MNHNY and SVGAGI (reference sequence). V lost 2 bases and J lost 6, with 16 bases in between. This CDR3 is built from 15 residues. For the CDR3, the DNA is TGTGCCAGCAGTTACGGGCGGGGGCGAATGGCTGAAGCTTTCTTT. Protein product: CASSYGRGRMAEAFF.

Worth noting for this clone: This same CDR3 is encoded by further DNA sequences in the sample. V usage is TRBV6-5 and J usage is TRBJ1-1; D is uncertain. The CDR3 is made up of 13 amino acids. Deletions cut 3 bases from V and 1 base from J, with 6 bases between. CDR1 is MNHEY, CDR2 SVGAGI, per germline. CDR3 nucleotide sequence: TGTGCCAGCAGTTATGGCGGGAACACTGAAGCTTTCTTT. This sequence encodes CASSYGGNTEAFF.